Below are 25 T cell receptor beta chains sequenced from a single sample in a study of blood T cell repertoires in COVID-19. The data were produced by immunoSEQ multiplex PCR, yet TCRdb's version contains in-frame clones alone and is incomplete. The table lists approximately 350,000 clones, over 80% of them singletons. Sequences were obtained from peripheral blood. The source is a woman aged 45-60 years with COVID-19, enrolled during active disease.

The chain has TRBV19 and TRBJ1-5; 9 bases are a match to TRBD1. Looked up from germline, CDR1 is LNHDA and CDR2 is SQIVND (reference sequence). The trim removed 3 bases at V and 0 bases at J, leaving 9 bases unmatched. The CDR3 covers 18 residues. The CDR3 DNA reads as TGTGCCAGTAGTATGCCGTTGGACAGGGGTTATAGCAATCAGCCCCAGCATTTT. Its protein product is CASSMPLDRGYSNQPQHF.

This clone was found once. This rearrangement joins TRBV7-9 to TRBJ2-2; D might be TRBD1 (6 bases). Germline CDR1 SEHNR, CDR2 FQNEAQ (reference sequence). V shed 4 bases and J shed 3 bases, with 12 bases lying between them. CDR3 length equals 15 residues. The CDR3 nucleotides read TGTGCCAGCAGCTCCCCCGGACAGCACACCGGGGAGCTGTTTTTT. It codes for CASSSPGQHTGELFF. Supplemented by reference TRBV7-9 and TRBJ2-2, the full variable domain reads DTGVSQNPRHKITKRGQNVTFRCDPISEHNRLYWYRQTLGQGPEFLTYFQNEAQLEKSRLLSDRFSAERPKGSFSTLEIQRTEQGDSAMYLCASSSPGQHTGELFFGEGSRLTVL.

The rearrangement uses TRBV14 and TRBJ1-4; no definite D call. This CDR3 region has 12 residues. V gave up 0 bases and J gave up 15 bases, with 11 bases separating them. Germline CDR1 and CDR2: SGHDN and FVKESK. CDR3 in amino acids: CASSQDSGLVFF. The CDR3 DNA reads TGTGCCAGCAGCCAAGATTCCGGGTTGGTGTTTTTT.

J is TRBJ1-4 and V is TRBV5-1; the D gene is possibly TRBD1 (5 bases). This CDR3 spans 15 amino acids. Trimming pared 5 bases from V and 0 bases from J, leaving 11 bases between. Germline-derived CDR1 and CDR2 are SGHRS and YFSETQ. CDR3 DNA sequence: TGCGCCAGCAGAATACGGGGGGCAACTAATGAAAAACTGTTTTTT. Encoded protein: CASRIRGATNEKLFF.

The CDR3 reads CASSPPGQGEKLFF. Here the CDR3 DNA reads TGTGCCAGCAGCCCACCAGGGCAGGGGGAAAAACTGTTTTTT. The chain carries TRBV7-2 and TRBJ1-4; a weak D match, TRBD1 (6 bases). The germline CDR1 and CDR2 sequences are SGHTA and FQGNSA. The CDR3 has 14 amino acids. V lost 5 bases and J lost 8, with 15 bases in between.

This chain connects TRBV12-3 or TRBV12-4 to TRBJ2-7, with 7 bases that match TRBD1. The CDR3 covers 12 residues. The V segment lost 5 bases and the J segment 3 bases; nucleotides outside the gene matches: 1. The CDR3 DNA reads TGTGCCAGCAGTGGGGACAGCTACGAGCAGTACTTC. Translating it yields CASSGDSYEQYF.

V usage is TRBV3-1 (or the pseudogene TRBV3-2) and J usage is TRBJ2-7; a possible D gene is TRBD2 (6 bases). The CDR3 is 16 residues long. V dropped 0 bases and J dropped 1 base, with 13 bases sitting between them. Germline V gives CDR1 LGHDT, CDR2 YNNKEL (reference sequence). In DNA form, the CDR3 reads TGTGCCAGCAGCCAAGATAGGGGACTTCCATCCTACGAGCAGTACTTC. This sequence encodes CASSQDRGLPSYEQYF.

The chain uses TRBV19 and TRBJ1-1; unclear D gene. Germline V gives CDR1 LNHDA, CDR2 SQIVND (reference sequence). The CDR3 has 16 amino acids. Trimming removed 7 bases at V and 4 bases at J, with 22 bases between. CDR3: CASMRRSPRAGTEAFF. Written as DNA, the CDR3 is TGTGCCAGTATGAGAAGATCCCCCCGTGCAGGCACTGAAGCTTTCTTT.

The chain carries TRBV6-5 and TRBJ2-3; D remains unclear. From germline, CDR1 is MNHEY and CDR2 SVGAGI. Trimming took off 5 bases at V and 6 bases at J, with 9 bases between the two ends. The CDR3 is 12 residues long. CDR3 region: CASSIQPDTQYF. The CDR3 bases are TGTGCCAGCAGTATACAGCCGGATACGCAGTATTTT.

The J gene is TRBJ2-1, the V gene TRBV3-1 (or the pseudogene TRBV3-2); D gene ambiguous. The CDR3 loop spans 11 amino acids. Trimming took off 3 bases at V and 8 bases at J, with 5 bases between the two ends. Germline V lookup: CDR1 LGHDT, CDR2 YNNKEL (reference sequence). The CDR3 DNA is TGTGCCAGCAGCCATAGTCATGAGCAGTTCTTC. This codes for CASSHSHEQFF.

This clone occurred once. This chain links TRBV5-4 with TRBJ2-5, with TRBD2 as a possible D gene (5 bases). The germline V gene encodes CDR1 SGHNT and CDR2 YYREEE (reference sequence). Trimming stripped 2 bases from V and 4 bases from J, with 9 bases between. This CDR3 region has 13 residues. CDR3 loop: CASSFPAGETQYF. In nucleotides, the CDR3 is TGTGCCAGCAGCTTCCCCGCGGGAGAGACCCAGTACTTC. Variable domain in full (rest from reference TRBV5-4 and TRBJ2-5): ETGVTQSPTHLIKTRGQQVTLRCSSQSGHNTVSWYQQALGQGPQFIFQYYREEENGRGNFPPRFSGLQFPNYSSELNVNALELDDSALYLCASSFPAGETQYFGPGTRLLVL.

J is TRBJ2-7 and V is TRBV18; 7 bases are shared with TRBD1. This CDR3 comprises 14 residues. Germline-derived CDR1 and CDR2 are KGHSH and LQKENI. Trimming removed 3 bases from V and 4 bases from J; junction bases left unmatched: 6. The CDR3: CASSPYRDSYEQYF. The CDR3 DNA sequence: TGTGCCAGCTCACCGTACCGGGACAGTTACGAGCAGTACTTC.

The chain recombines TRBV18 with TRBJ2-1; a possible D gene is TRBD2 (6 bases). V lost 3 bases to trimming and J lost 3 bases, with 21 bases between them. The germline V gene has CDR1 KGHSH and CDR2 LQKENI. The CDR3 loop spans 18 amino acids. The CDR3 DNA reads TGTGCCAGCTCACCGGTCTTTCTGACGGTGGGAGGCTACAATGAGCAGTTCTTC. It is translated as CASSPVFLTVGGYNEQFF. The variable domain in full, with the rest retrieved from reference TRBV18 and TRBJ2-1, is NAGVMQNPRHLVRRRGQEARLRCSPMKGHSHVYWYRQLPEEGLKFMVYLQKENIIDESGMPKERFSAEFPKEGPSILRIQQVVRGDSAAYFCASSPVFLTVGGYNEQFFGPGTRLTVL.

V gene TRBV9 combines with J gene TRBJ1-1; TRBD1 might be the D (5 bases). Trimming shortened V by 0 bases and J by 7 bases, and 13 bases separated the two germline ends. Germline-derived CDR1 and CDR2 are SGDLS and YYNGEE. This CDR3 has 14 amino acids. The DNA for the CDR3 is TGTGCCAGCAGCGTAGAAACAGGAAAACATGAAGCTTTCTTT. This gives the protein CASSVETGKHEAFF. The complete variable domain, with remaining parts taken from reference TRBV9 and TRBJ1-1, reads DSGVTQTPKHLITATGQRVTLRCSPRSGDLSVYWYQQSLDQGLQFLIQYYNGEERAKGNILERFSAQQFPDLHSELNLSSLELGDSALYFCASSVETGKHEAFFGQGTRLTVV.

The chain couples TRBV18 to TRBJ2-1; D unresolved. Germline CDR1 KGHSH, CDR2 LQKENI. V gave up 3 bases and J gave up 0 bases, with 18 bases separating them. The CDR3 has 18 amino acids. CDR3 in DNA: TGTGCCAGCTCACCTACCTACGGAGCCTTGTTCTCCTACAATGAGCAGTTCTTC. Protein sequence: CASSPTYGALFSYNEQFF.

The chain combines TRBV6-6 with TRBJ1-1, with 8 bases identical to TRBD1. This CDR3 is built from 14 residues. The germline gives CDR1 MNHNY, CDR2 SVGAGI (reference sequence). V lost 7 bases and J lost 3; bases outside the gene matches: 7. The CDR3: CASTPRGRDTEAFF. As DNA, the CDR3 is TGTGCCAGCACCCCCAGGGGGCGGGACACTGAAGCTTTCTTT.

The rearrangement joins TRBV19 to TRBJ1-1; possibly TRBD1 for D (5 bases). With 4 bases removed from V and 5 bases from J, the gap between germline ends came to 14 bases. This CDR3 comprises 14 residues. Per the germline V gene, CDR1 is LNHDA and CDR2 is SQIVND (reference sequence). This CDR3 reads CASSKAGFGTEAFF. DNA for the CDR3: TGTGCCAGTAGTAAAGCAGGGTTCGGGACTGAAGCTTTCTTT. Drawing the rest from reference TRBV19 and TRBJ1-1, the complete variable domain is DGGITQSPKYLFRKEGQNVTLSCEQNLNHDAMYWYRQDPGQGLRLIYYSQIVNDFQKGDIAEGYSVSREKKESFPLTVTSAQKNPTAFYLCASSKAGFGTEAFFGQGTRLTVV.

The V gene is TRBV3-1 (or the pseudogene TRBV3-2), the J gene TRBJ1-3; 8 bases are shared with TRBD1. The CDR3 extends over 17 amino acids. The junction had 9 bases not matched to a gene; V was cut back by 4 bases and J by 1 base. Germline lookup yields CDR1 LGHDT and CDR2 YNNKEL (reference sequence). The CDR3, as DNA: TGTGCCAGCAGCCTCGGGACAGGATATCTTTCTGGAAACACCATATATTTT. Encoded protein: CASSLGTGYLSGNTIYF.

V gene TRBV5-4 combines with J gene TRBJ2-1; the match to TRBD1 covers 9 bases. The CDR3 consists of 15 residues. Losses at the gene ends were 4 bases for V and 2 bases for J; bases not matched to a gene: 4. Per the germline V gene, CDR1 is SGHNT and CDR2 is YYREEE (reference sequence). Here the CDR3 DNA reads TGTGCCAGCAGCCCACAGGGGGCGGCCTACAATGAGCAGTTCTTC. Translated: CASSPQGAAYNEQFF. The whole variable domain, remainder taken from reference TRBV5-4 and TRBJ2-1, is ETGVTQSPTHLIKTRGQQVTLRCSSQSGHNTVSWYQQALGQGPQFIFQYYREEENGRGNFPPRFSGLQFPNYSSELNVNALELDDSALYLCASSPQGAAYNEQFFGPGTRLTVL.

Of note for this clone: One end of the junction varies from germline; a read error may be responsible. CDR3 nucleotides: TGTGCCAGCTCCCAAAAAGGGGACAGGACTAACTTT. Encoded protein: CASSQKGDRTNF. V and J are TRBV18 and TRBJ1-1; the match to TRBD1 covers 8 bases. Germline-derived CDR1 and CDR2 are KGHSH and LQKENI. The CDR3 runs to 12 residues.

The J gene is TRBJ1-2, the V gene TRBV18; D is possibly TRBD1 (5 bases). V was trimmed by 4 bases and J by 9 bases, leaving 15 bases between them. The CDR3 has 13 residues. Per germline, CDR1 KGHSH and CDR2 LQKENI. CDR3 in amino acids: CASSRGEAQRYTF. As DNA, the CDR3 is TGTGCCAGCTCACGGGGCGAGGCTCAGCGCTACACCTTC.

The chain employs TRBV18 and TRBJ2-7, with no clear D. Deletions cut 2 bases from V and 3 bases from J, with 8 bases between. Per germline, CDR1 KGHSH and CDR2 LQKENI. This CDR3 is 13 amino acids long. The chain's CDR3 is CASSPDMIYEQYF. As DNA, the CDR3 is TGTGCCAGCTCACCAGACATGATCTACGAGCAGTACTTC.

The chain joins TRBV5-8 to TRBJ2-2, with 7 bases aligning to TRBD2. This CDR3 spans 16 amino acids. Germline trimming cut 2 bases from V and 7 bases from J; bases unmatched to any gene: 11. Germline lookup yields CDR1 SGHTS and CDR2 YDEGEE. The CDR3 reads CASSLFGGSRDGELFF. CDR3 in DNA: TGTGCCAGCAGCTTATTTGGCGGGAGTAGGGACGGGGAGCTGTTTTTT.

The genes are TRBV18 and TRBJ1-2, with D possibly TRBD1 on 6 matching bases. The CDR3 extends over 14 amino acids. V was cut by 6 bases and J by 4 bases, with 15 bases left in between. CDR1 and CDR2 from the germline V gene are KGHSH and LQKENI. This chain's CDR3 is CASSWGQGTYGYTF. The CDR3 nucleotides are TGTGCCAGCTCCTGGGGGCAGGGCACCTATGGCTACACCTTC.

As concerns this clone: Distinct nucleotide sequences in the sample also encode this CDR3. The rearrangement joins TRBV5-1 to TRBJ2-7; D gene uncertain. V lost 0 bases and J 3 bases, leaving 7 bases between the germline ends. This CDR3 has 13 amino acids. CDR1 is SGHRS and CDR2 is YFSETQ in the germline V gene. CDR3 nucleotides: TGCGCCAGCAGCTTGGCTAGAGACTACGAGCAGTACTTC. Protein: CASSLARDYEQYF.